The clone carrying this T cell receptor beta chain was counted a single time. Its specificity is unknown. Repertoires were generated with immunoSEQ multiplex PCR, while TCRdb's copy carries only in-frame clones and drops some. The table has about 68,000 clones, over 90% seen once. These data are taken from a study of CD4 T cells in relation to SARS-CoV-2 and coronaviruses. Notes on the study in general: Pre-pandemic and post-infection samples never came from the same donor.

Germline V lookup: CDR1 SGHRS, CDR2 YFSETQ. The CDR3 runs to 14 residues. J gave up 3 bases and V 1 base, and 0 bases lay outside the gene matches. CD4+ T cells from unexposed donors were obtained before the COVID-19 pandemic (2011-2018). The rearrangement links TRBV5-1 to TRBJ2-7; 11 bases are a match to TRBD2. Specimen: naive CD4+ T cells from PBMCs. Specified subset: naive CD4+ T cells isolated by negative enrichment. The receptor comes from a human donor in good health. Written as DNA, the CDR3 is TGCGCCAGCAGCTTGACTAGCGGGAGCTACGAGCAGTACTTC. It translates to CASSLTSGSYEQYF.